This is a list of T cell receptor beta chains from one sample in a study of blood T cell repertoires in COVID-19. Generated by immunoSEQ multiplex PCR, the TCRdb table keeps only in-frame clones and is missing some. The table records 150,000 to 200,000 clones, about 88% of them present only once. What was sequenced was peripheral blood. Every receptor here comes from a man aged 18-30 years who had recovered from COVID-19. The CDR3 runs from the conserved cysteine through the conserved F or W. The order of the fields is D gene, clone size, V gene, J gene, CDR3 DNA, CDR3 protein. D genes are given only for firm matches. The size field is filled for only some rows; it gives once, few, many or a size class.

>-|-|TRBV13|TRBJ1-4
TGTGCCAGCAGTCTGAACCGGGACACGGCCGAAAAACTGTTTTTT
CASSLNRDTAEKLFF
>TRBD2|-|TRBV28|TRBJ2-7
TGTGCCAGCAGGCTCGGGACTAGCGGGAAGCACGAGCAGTACTTC
CASRLGTSGKHEQYF
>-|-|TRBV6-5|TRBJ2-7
TGTGCCAGCAGCCCCGAAAATCGGGATAACTACGAGCAGTACTTC
CASSPENRDNYEQYF
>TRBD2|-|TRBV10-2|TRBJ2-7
TGCGCCAGCAGTGACCCGGGACTAGCGGGGTTCTCCTACGAGCAGTACTTC
CASSDPGLAGFSYEQYF
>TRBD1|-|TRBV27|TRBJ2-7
TGTGCCAGCAGTACCAGGGGGCGCCACATCGAGCAGTACTTC
CASSTRGRHIEQYF
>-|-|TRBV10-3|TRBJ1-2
TGTGCCATCAGTGAGCGAGAGGGCTTGGGGGGCTACACCTTC
CAISEREGLGGYTF
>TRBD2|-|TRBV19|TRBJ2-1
TGTGCCAGTAGTATAACAGGGACTAGCGGGATCAATGAGCAGTTCTTC
CASSITGTSGINEQFF
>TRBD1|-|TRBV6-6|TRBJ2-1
TGTGCCAGCAGTTGGGGACAGGGGAGCAATGAGCAGTTCTTC
CASSWGQGSNEQFF
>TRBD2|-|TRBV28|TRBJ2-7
TGTGCCAGCAGGCCAACTAGCGCCTCTTACGAGCAGTACTTC
CASRPTSASYEQYF
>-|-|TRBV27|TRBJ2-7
TGTGCCGCGGATAGGCGGAGCTACGAGCAGTACTTC
CAADRRSYEQYF
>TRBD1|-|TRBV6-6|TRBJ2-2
TGTGCCAGCTTCACAGGGGGGATTAGTTCTTCCGGGGAGCTGTTTTTT
CASFTGGISSSGELFF
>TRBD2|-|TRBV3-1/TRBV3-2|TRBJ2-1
TGTGCCAGCAGCCAAGATAGCGGGGAATGGGGACCGGACTTCTTC
CASSQDSGEWGPDFF
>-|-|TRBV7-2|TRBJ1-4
TGTGCCAGCAGCGTGGGGAGTGGTAATGAAAAACTGTTTTTT
CASSVGSGNEKLFF
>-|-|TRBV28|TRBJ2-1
TGTGCCAGCAGTCCCCAGACTCCTGATGAGCAGTTCTTC
CASSPQTPDEQFF
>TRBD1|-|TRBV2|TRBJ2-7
TGTGCCAGCAGTGTCGGAGGGACAGGGCACGCCGAGCAGTACTTC
CASSVGGTGHAEQYF
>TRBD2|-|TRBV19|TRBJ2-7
TGTGCCAGTAGTAGTCCAGGCGGGAGGGCCTCCTACGAGCAGTACTTC
CASSSPGGRASYEQYF
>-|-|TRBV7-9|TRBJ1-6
TGTGCCAGCAGCTTGTTGTTGCGGACGGGGAATTCACCCCTCCACTTT
CASSLLLRTGNSPLHF
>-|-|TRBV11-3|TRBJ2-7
-
CASSSTLGGSSYEQYF
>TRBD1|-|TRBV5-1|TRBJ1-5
TGCGCCAGCAGCCCGACAGGGTATAGCAATCAGCCCCAGCATTTT
CASSPTGYSNQPQHF
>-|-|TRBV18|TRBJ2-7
TGTGCCAGCTCACCACCTAGGGGGGGCCGGAGCTCCTACGAGCAGTACTTC
CASSPPRGGRSSYEQYF
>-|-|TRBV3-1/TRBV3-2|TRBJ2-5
TGTGCCAGCAGCCAAGATCCGGGACTCCAAGAGACCCAGTACTTC
CASSQDPGLQETQYF
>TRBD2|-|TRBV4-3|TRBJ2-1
TGCGCCAGCAGCCGCTCCGGGACTAGCGGGAGTAATGAGCAGTTCTTC
CASSRSGTSGSNEQFF
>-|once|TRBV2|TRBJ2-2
TGTGCCAGCACCCCTAGCGCTGCAGGCACCGGGGAGCTGTTTTTT
CASTPSAAGTGELFF
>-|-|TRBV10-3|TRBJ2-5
TGTGCCATCTCTAGCAGCCAAGAGACCCAGTACTTC
CAISSSQETQYF
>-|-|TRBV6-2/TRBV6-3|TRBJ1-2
TGTGCCAGCAGTTACGACACTGGCTATGGCTACACCTTC
CASSYDTGYGYTF